This T cell receptor beta chain was retrieved from a study of OX40 agonist ivuxolimab in advanced cancers. Assay: immunoSEQ multiplex PCR; the TCRdb copy retains only in-frame clones and omits some. The sample holds more than 100,000 clones, more than 80% seen once. Trimming stripped 3 bases from V and 4 bases from J, with 17 bases between. The CDR3 is 15 residues long. V is TRBV5-3 and J is TRBJ2-7; D unclear. TRBV5-3 carries the ORF label, with uncertain function. The sequencing here drew on CD4+ or CD8+ T cells sorted from blood, taken in a trial of the OX40 agonist ivuxolimab. This receptor was taken from an adult with an advanced solid tumor such as melanoma, head and neck, liver or kidney cancer. The CDR3 sequence is CARSCRQKRMYEQYF. CDR3 bases: TGTGCCAGAAGCTGCCGGCAAAAGAGGATGTACGAGCAGTACTTC.